The 8 T cell receptor beta chains reported below all come from one sample, sequenced in a study of OX40 agonist ivuxolimab in advanced cancers. Data came from immunoSEQ multiplex PCR; TCRdb stores just in-frame clones and leaves some out. The data contain 83,000 or so clones, about four fifths of them singletons. Sequencing was performed on CD4+ or CD8+ T cells sorted from blood, taken in a trial of the OX40 agonist ivuxolimab. These receptors originate from an adult with an advanced solid tumor such as melanoma, head and neck, liver or kidney cancer.

This sequence joins TRBV7-8 and TRBJ2-7; D remains ambiguous. V was cut by 5 bases and J by 3 bases, with 17 bases left in between. Germline CDR1 and CDR2: SGHVS and FQNEAQ. There are 15 residues in the CDR3. The CDR3 sequence: CASSLLASTRYEQYF. CDR3 sequence (DNA): TGTGCCAGCAGCCTCCTCGCCTCGACTCGCTACGAGCAGTACTTC.

The V gene is TRBV30, the J gene TRBJ1-2; 8 nucleotides match TRBD1. J was trimmed by 3 bases and V by 4 bases; bases with no gene match: 10. CDR3 size: 15 residues. The germline V gene encodes CDR1 GTSNPN and CDR2 SVGIG (reference sequence). CDR3 region: CAWTLPDRVHYGYTF. The DNA of the CDR3 is TGTGCCTGGACCCTTCCGGACAGGGTTCACTATGGCTACACCTTC.

The chain recombines TRBV12-5 with TRBJ2-1; 16 positions match TRBD2. Trimming cost V 3 bases and J 12 bases; bases outside gene matches: 8. CDR1 is LGHNT, CDR2 FRNRAP, per germline. The CDR3 contains 16 residues. The CDR3 sequence: CASGFGPGTSGGGQFF. CDR3 DNA sequence: TGTGCTAGTGGTTTCGGCCCCGGGACTAGCGGGGGGGGGCAGTTCTTC.

This clone appeared once. This chain joins TRBV11-2 and TRBJ2-3, with 7 bases lining up with TRBD1. Germline lookup yields CDR1 SGHAT and CDR2 FQNNGV. After removal of 5 bases from V and 7 bases from J, the junction contained 6 bases not matched to a gene. The CDR3 length is 13 residues. As DNA, the CDR3 is TGTGCCAGCAGCCTTGACAGGGAAAATACGCAGTATTTT. Protein: CASSLDRENTQYF.

This chain connects TRBV29-1 to TRBJ2-3; D possibly matches TRBD1 or TRBD2 (6 bases each). Germline V gives CDR1 SQVTM, CDR2 ANQGSEA. The V and J ends lost 6 bases and 9 bases respectively, with 28 bases between them. The CDR3 is 16 residues long. The CDR3 here is CSVPTLGLPQGRTQYF. CDR3 DNA sequence: TGCAGCGTCCCCACCCTTGGACTGCCCCAGGGGAGGACGCAGTATTTT.

The V and J genes are TRBV19 and TRBJ2-3; D might be TRBD1 (6 bases). Germline V gives CDR1 LNHDA, CDR2 SQIVND (reference sequence). V was pared by 3 bases and J by 3 bases, with 16 bases between. The CDR3 has 16 amino acids. The CDR3 spells CASSISQGRGTDTQYF. CDR3 nucleotides: TGTGCCAGTAGTATTTCTCAGGGAAGGGGGACAGATACGCAGTATTTT.

This clone was counted a few times. The rearrangement joins TRBV2 to TRBJ2-7, with unresolved D. CDR1 is SNHLY, CDR2 FYNNEI, per germline. The CDR3 length is 14 residues. The germline V and J ends were trimmed by 5 bases and 2 bases, with 13 bases remaining between them. The chain's CDR3 is CASSTGTPPYEQYF. In DNA, the CDR3 is TGTGCCAGCAGTACCGGCACACCACCCTACGAGCAGTACTTC.

This rearrangement joins TRBV9 to TRBJ2-7, with D perhaps being TRBD1 or TRBD2 (5 bases each). The ends were cut back, 6 bases at V and 1 base at J, with 14 bases in the middle. CDR3 size: 14 residues. CDR1 and CDR2 from the germline V gene are SGDLS and YYNGEE. CDR3 coding DNA: TGTGCCAGCACTCGGGACGCCGGATCCTACGAGCAGTACTTC. Translation: CASTRDAGSYEQYF.